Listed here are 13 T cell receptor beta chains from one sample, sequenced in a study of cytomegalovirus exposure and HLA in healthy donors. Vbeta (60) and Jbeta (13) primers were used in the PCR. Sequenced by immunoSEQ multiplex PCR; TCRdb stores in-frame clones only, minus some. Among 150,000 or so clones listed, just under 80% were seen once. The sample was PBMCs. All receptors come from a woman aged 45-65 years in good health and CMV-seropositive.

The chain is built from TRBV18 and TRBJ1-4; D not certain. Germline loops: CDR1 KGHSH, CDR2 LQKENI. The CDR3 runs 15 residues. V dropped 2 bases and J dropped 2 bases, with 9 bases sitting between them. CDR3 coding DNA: TGTGCCAGCTCACCAAGGAGGAGTACTAATGAAAAACTGTTTTTT. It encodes CASSPRRSTNEKLFF.

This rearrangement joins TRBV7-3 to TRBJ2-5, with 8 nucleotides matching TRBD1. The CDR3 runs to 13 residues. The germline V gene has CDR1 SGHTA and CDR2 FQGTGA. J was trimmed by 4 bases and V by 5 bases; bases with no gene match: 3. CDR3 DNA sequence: TGTGCCAGCAGCCCAGGGGGCAGAGAGACCCAGTACTTC. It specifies CASSPGGRETQYF.

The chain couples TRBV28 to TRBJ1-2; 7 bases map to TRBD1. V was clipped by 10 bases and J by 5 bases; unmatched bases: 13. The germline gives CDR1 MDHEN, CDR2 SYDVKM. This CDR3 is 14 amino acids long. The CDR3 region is CATLPGGQGYGYTF. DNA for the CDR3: TGTGCCACCCTCCCAGGGGGTCAGGGGTATGGCTACACCTTC.

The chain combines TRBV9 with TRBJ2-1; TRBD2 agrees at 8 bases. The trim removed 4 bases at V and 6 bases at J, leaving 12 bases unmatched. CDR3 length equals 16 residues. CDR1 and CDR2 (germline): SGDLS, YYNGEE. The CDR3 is CASSPRLRAGGNEQFF. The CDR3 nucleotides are TGTGCCAGCAGCCCTCGGCTTAGGGCGGGAGGCAATGAGCAGTTCTTC.

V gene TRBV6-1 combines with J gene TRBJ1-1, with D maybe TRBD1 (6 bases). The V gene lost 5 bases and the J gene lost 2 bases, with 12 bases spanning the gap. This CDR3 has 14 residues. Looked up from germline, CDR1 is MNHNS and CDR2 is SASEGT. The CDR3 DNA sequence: TGTGCCAGCAGTACCAACAGGGAAAACACTGAAGCTTTCTTT. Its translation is CASSTNRENTEAFF.

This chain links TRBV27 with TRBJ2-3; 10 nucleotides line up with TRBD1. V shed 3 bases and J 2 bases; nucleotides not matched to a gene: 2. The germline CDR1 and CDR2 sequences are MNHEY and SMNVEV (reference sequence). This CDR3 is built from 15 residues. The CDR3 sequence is CASSLGQGITDTQYF. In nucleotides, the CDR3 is TGTGCCAGCAGTTTGGGACAGGGGATCACAGATACGCAGTATTTT.

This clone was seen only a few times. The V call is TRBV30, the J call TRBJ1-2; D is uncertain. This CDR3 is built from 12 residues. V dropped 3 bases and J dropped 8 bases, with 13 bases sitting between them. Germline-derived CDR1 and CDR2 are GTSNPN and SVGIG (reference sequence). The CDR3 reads CAWRLSPGGYTF. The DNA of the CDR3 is TGTGCCTGGAGGTTAAGTCCGGGGGGCTACACCTTC.

In DNA, the CDR3 is TGTGCCAGAAGCTCAGGACTCCTACACCCCTACGAGCAGTACTTC. This codes for CARSSGLLHPYEQYF. The chain combines TRBV5-3 with TRBJ2-7; possible D gene TRBD2, 5 bases. TRBV5-3 is flagged as an ORF with uncertain function. Trimming pared 3 bases from V and 2 bases from J, leaving 15 bases between. The CDR3 spans 15 residues.

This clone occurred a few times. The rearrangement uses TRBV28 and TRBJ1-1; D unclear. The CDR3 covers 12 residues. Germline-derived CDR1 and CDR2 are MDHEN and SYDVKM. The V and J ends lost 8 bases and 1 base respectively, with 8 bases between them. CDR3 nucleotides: TGTGCCAGCCTCCCTTCGAACACTGAAGCTTTCTTT. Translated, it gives CASLPSNTEAFF.

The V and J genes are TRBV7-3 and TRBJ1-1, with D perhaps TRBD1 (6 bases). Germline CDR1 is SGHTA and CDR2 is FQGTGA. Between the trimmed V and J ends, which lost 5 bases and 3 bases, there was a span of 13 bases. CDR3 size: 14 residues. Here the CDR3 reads CASSPRGGDTEAFF. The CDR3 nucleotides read TGTGCCAGCAGCCCTCGGGGGGGCGACACTGAAGCTTTCTTT. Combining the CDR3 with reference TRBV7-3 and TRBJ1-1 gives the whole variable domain GAGVSQTPSNKVTEKGKYVELRCDPISGHTALYWYRQSLGQGPEFLIYFQGTGAADDSGLPNDRFFAVRPEGSVSTLKIQRTERGDSAVYLCASSPRGGDTEAFFGQGTRLTVV.

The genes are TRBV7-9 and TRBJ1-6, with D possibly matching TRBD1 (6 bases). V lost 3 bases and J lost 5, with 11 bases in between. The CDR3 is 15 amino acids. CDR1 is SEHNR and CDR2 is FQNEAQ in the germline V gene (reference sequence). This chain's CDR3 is CASSFWSGDNSPLHF. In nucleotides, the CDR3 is TGTGCCAGCAGCTTCTGGTCAGGGGATAATTCACCCCTCCACTTT.

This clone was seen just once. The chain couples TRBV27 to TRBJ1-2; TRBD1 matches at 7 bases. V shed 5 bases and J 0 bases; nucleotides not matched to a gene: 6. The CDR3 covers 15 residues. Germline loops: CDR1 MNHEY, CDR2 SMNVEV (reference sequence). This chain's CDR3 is CASSITGDTNYGYTF. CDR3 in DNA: TGTGCCAGCAGTATAACAGGGGATACTAACTATGGCTACACCTTC.

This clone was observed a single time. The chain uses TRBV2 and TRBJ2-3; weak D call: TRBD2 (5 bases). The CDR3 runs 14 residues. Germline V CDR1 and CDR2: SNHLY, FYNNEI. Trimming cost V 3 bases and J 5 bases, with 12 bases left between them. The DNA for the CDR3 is TGTGCCAGCAGTGACCGGACTGCCCAAGATACGCAGTATTTT. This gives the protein CASSDRTAQDTQYF.